Included here is one T cell receptor (beta chain) sequence, with context. Its antigen remains unknown. The CDR3 runs to 18 residues. V was pared by 1 base and J by 6 bases, with 18 bases of the junction left unmatched. Germline V gives CDR1 DFQATT, CDR2 SNEGSKA (reference sequence). The Oncomine TCR Beta short-read assay was what sequenced the DNA obtained from cultured CD4+ T cells. MiXCR was run by TCRdb on the PCR reads, yielding one entry per CDR3 protein. The data hold some 17,000 distinct CDR3 sequences, with around 48% observed a single time. This sample was taken from a study of vaccination and CD4 T cells after COVID-19. Study-wide results and limits: Convalescent patients saw a median roughly 90% of their reactive clones show up only after vaccination.

As to time point: late sampling 161 to 241 days after vaccination in a few convalescent patients. This sample's treatment: roughly 10-day PBMC culture with coronavirus spike peptide pools or control peptides (ViraFEST assay). The specimen was CD4+ T cells from blood, cultured in vitro, collected about 7 months after SARS-CoV-2 vaccination. V and J are TRBV20-1 and TRBJ2-1, with 7 nucleotides matching TRBD2. The receptor was derived from a human donor who had recovered from COVID-19. The CDR3 sequence: CSARVLGTGRAGTNEQFF. The CDR3 region has the DNA TGCAGTGCTAGAGTATTAGGGACTGGGAGGGCCGGTACCAATGAGCAGTTCTTC.